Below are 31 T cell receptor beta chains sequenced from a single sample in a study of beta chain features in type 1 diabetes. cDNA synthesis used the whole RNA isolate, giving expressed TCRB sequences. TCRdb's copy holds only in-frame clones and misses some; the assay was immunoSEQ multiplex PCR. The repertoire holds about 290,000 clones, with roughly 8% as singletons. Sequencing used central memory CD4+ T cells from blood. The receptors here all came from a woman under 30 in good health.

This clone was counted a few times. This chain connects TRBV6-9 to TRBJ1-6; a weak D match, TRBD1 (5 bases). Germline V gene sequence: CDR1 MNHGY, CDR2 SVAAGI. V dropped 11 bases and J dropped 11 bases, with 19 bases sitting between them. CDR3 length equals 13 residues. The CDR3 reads CAPLGPAGPPLHF. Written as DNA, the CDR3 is TGTGCCCCCCTGGGGCCAGCTGGGCCACCCCTCCACTTT.

The CDR3 DNA sequence: TGTGCCAGCAGCAGCTCCTATAATTCACCCCTCCACTTT. Protein product: CASSSSYNSPLHF. The V gene is TRBV9, the J gene TRBJ1-6; D remains unclear. CDR3 size: 13 residues. The V end was cut by 4 bases, the J end by 0 bases, with 2 bases between. Germline assignment: CDR1 SGDLS and CDR2 YYNGEE.

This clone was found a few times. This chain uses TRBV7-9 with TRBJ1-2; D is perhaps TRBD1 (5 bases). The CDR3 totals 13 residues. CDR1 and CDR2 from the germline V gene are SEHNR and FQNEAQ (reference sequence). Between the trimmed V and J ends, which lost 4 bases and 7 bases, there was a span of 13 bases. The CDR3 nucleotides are TGTGCCAGCAGCTCAGACAGATCGGGTGGCTACACCTTC. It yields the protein CASSSDRSGGYTF. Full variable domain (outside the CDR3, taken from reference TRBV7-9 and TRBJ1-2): DTGVSQNPRHKITKRGQNVTFRCDPISEHNRLYWYRQTLGQGPEFLTYFQNEAQLEKSRLLSDRFSAERPKGSFSTLEIQRTEQGDSAMYLCASSSDRSGGYTFGSGTRLTVV.

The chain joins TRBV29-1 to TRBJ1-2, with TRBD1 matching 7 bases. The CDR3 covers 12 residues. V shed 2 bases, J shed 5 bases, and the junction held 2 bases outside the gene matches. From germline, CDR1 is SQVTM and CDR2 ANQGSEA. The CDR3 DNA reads TGCAGCGTTGAATCCAGGGGGTATGGCTACACCTTC. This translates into CSVESRGYGYTF.

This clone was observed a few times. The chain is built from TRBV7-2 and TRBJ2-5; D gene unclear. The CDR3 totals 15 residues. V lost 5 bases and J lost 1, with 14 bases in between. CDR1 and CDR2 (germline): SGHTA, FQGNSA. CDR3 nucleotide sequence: TGTGCCAGCAGCCCCCCCCTTAGGCCCCAAGAGACCCAGTACTTC. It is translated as CASSPPLRPQETQYF.

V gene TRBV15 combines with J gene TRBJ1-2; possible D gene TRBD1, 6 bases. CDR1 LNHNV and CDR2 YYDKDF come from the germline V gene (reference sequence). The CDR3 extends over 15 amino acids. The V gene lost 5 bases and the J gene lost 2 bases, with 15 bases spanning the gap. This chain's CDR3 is CATSEGDFSNYGYTF. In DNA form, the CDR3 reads TGTGCCACCAGCGAGGGGGATTTTTCAAACTATGGCTACACCTTC.

CDR3 nucleotides: TGCGCCAGCAGCCGGACTAGCGGGGGAGGAGGAGAGACCCAGTACTTC. Protein sequence: CASSRTSGGGGETQYF. The chain joins TRBV5-1 to TRBJ2-5, with TRBD2 matching over 13 bases. Germline assignment: CDR1 SGHRS and CDR2 YFSETQ. The CDR3 length is 16 residues. The J segment lost 4 bases and the V segment lost 4 bases, leaving 7 bases of the junction unmatched. Full variable domain (remainder filled in from reference TRBV5-1 and TRBJ2-5): KAGVTQTPRYLIKTRGQQVTLSCSPISGHRSVSWYQQTPGQGLQFLFEYFSETQRNKGNFPGRFSGRQFSNSRSEMNVSTLELGDSALYLCASSRTSGGGGETQYFGPGTRLLVL.

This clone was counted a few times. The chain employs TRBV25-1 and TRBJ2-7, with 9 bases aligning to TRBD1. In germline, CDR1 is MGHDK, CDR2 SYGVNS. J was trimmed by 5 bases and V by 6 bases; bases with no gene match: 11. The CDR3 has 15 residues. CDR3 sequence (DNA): TGTGCCAGCAGCGATGAGGGGGACAGGGCCCACGAGCAGTACTTC. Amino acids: CASSDEGDRAHEQYF.

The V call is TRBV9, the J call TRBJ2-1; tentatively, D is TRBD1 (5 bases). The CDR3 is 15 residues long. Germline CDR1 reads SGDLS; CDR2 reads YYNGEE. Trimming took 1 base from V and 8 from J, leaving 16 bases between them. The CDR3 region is CASSVRSIRVDEQFF. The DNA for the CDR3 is TGTGCCAGCAGCGTAAGGTCCATCAGGGTGGATGAGCAGTTCTTC.

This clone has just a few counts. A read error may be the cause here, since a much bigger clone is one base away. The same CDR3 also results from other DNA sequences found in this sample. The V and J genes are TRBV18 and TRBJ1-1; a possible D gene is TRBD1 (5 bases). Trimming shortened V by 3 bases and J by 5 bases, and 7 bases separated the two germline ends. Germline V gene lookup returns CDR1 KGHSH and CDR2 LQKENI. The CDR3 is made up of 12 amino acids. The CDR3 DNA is TGTGCCAGCTCACCGGGGGATACTGAAGCTTTCTTT. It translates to CASSPGDTEAFF.

Here the CDR3 reads CASSVDKNTEAFF. The CDR3 DNA follows: TGTGCCAGCAGCGTCGACAAAAACACTGAAGCTTTCTTT. The gene calls are TRBV7-2 and TRBJ1-1; D uncertain. The length of the CDR3 is 13 residues. V lost 5 bases and J 2 bases, leaving 9 bases between the germline ends. Looked up from germline, CDR1 is SGHTA and CDR2 is FQGNSA.

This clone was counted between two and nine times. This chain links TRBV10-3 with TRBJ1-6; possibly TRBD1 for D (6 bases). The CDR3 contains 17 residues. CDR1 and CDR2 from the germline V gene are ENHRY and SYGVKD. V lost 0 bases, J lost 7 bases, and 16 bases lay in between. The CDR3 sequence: CAISESVGTGNNSPLHF. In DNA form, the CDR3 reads TGTGCCATCAGTGAGTCAGTAGGAACAGGGAACAATTCACCCCTCCACTTT.

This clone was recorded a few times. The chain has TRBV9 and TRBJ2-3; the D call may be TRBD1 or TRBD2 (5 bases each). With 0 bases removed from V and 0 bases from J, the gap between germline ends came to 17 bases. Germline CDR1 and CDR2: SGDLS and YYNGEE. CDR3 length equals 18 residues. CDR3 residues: CASSVVAWDDASTDTQYF. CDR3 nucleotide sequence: TGTGCCAGCAGCGTAGTAGCCTGGGACGACGCTAGCACAGATACGCAGTATTTT.

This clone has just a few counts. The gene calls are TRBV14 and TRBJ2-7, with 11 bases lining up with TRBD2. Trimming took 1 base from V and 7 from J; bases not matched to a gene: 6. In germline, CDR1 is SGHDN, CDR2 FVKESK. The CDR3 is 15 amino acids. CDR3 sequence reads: CASSQATSGKGEQYF. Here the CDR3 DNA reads TGTGCCAGCAGCCAAGCGACTAGCGGGAAAGGGGAGCAGTACTTC.

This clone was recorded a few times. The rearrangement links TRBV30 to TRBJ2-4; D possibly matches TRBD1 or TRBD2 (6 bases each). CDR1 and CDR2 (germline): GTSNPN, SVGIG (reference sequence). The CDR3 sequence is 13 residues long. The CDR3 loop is CAAEGEAKNIQYF. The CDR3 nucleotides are TGTGCTGCGGAGGGGGAAGCCAAAAACATTCAGTACTTC.

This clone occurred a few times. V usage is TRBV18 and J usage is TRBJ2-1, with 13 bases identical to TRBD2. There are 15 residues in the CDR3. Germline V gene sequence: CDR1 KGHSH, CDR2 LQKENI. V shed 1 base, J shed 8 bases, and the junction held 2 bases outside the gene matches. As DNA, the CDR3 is TGTGCCAGCTCACCACTAGGACTAGCGGGAGATGAGCAGTTCTTC. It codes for CASSPLGLAGDEQFF. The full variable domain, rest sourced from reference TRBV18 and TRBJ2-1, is NAGVMQNPRHLVRRRGQEARLRCSPMKGHSHVYWYRQLPEEGLKFMVYLQKENIIDESGMPKERFSAEFPKEGPSILRIQQVVRGDSAAYFCASSPLGLAGDEQFFGPGTRLTVL.

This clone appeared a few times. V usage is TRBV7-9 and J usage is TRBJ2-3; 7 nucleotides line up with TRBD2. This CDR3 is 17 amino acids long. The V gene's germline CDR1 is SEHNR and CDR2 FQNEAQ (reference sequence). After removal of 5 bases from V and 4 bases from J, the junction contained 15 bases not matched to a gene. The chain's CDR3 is CASSPRLARYIPDTQYF. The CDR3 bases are TGTGCCAGCAGCCCCCGACTAGCCCGGTATATCCCAGATACGCAGTATTTT.

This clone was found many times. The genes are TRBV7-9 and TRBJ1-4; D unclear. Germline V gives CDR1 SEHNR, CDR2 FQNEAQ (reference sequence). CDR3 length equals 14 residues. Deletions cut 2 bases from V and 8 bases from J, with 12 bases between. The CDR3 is CASSLSGSPEKLFF. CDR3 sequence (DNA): TGTGCCAGCAGCTTATCTGGGAGTCCCGAAAAACTGTTTTTT.

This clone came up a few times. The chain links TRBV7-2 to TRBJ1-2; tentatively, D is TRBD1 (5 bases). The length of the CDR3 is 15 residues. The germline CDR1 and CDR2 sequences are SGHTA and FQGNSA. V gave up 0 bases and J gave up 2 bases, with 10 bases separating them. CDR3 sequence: CASSLASSGNYGYTF. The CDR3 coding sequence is TGTGCCAGCAGCTTAGCGTCGTCAGGGAACTATGGCTACACCTTC.

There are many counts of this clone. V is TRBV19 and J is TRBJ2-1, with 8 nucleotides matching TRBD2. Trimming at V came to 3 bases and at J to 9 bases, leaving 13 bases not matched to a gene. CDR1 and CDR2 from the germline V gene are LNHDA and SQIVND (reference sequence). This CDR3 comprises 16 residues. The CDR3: CASSIRGAGVGGEQFF. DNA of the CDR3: TGTGCCAGTAGTATCCGGGGAGCGGGAGTTGGAGGTGAGCAGTTCTTC.

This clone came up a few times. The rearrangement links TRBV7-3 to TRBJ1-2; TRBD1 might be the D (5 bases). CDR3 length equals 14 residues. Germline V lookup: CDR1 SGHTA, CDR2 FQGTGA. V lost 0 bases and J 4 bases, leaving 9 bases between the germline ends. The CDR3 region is CASSLTAGSYGYTF. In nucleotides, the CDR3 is TGTGCCAGCAGCTTAACGGCAGGGAGCTATGGCTACACCTTC.

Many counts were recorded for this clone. CDR3 sequence reads: CASSVPGRYGYNEQFF. As DNA, the CDR3 is TGTGCCAGCAGTGTTCCGGGACGTTATGGGTACAATGAGCAGTTCTTC. This sequence joins TRBV2 and TRBJ2-1, with D perhaps matching TRBD1 or TRBD2 (5 bases each). Trimming shortened V by 4 bases and J by 4 bases, and 17 bases separated the two germline ends. This CDR3 has 16 residues. Germline values: CDR1 SNHLY, CDR2 FYNNEI.

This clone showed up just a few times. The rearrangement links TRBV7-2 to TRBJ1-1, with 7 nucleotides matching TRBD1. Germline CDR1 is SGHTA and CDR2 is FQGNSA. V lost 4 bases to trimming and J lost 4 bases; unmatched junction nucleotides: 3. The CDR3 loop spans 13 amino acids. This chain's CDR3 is CASSSDRTTEAFF. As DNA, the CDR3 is TGTGCCAGCAGCTCGGACAGGACCACTGAAGCTTTCTTT.

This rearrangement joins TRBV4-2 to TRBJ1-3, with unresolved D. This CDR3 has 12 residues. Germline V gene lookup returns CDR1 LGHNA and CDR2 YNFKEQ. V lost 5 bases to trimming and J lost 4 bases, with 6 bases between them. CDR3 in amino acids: CASSLTGNTIYF. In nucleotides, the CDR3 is TGTGCCAGCAGCTTGACCGGAAACACCATATATTTT.

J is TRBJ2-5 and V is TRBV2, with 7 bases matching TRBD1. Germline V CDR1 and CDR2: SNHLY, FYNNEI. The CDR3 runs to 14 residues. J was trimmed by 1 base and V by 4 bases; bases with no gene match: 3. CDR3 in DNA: TGTGCCAGCAGTGGACAGGGATTCCAAGAGACCCAGTACTTC. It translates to CASSGQGFQETQYF.

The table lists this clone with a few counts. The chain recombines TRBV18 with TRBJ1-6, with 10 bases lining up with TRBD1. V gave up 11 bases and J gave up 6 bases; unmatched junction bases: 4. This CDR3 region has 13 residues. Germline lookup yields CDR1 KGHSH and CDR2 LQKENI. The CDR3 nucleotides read TGTGCCGTCCGGGACAGGGGTAATTCACCCCTCCACTTT. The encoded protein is CAVRDRGNSPLHF.

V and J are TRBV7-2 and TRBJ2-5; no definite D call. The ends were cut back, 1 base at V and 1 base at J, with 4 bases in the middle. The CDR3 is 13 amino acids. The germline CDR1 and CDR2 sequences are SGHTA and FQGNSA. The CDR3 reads CASSLEIQETQYF. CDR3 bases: TGTGCCAGCAGCTTAGAGATCCAAGAGACCCAGTACTTC. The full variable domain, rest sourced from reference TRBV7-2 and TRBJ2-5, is GAGVSQSPSNKVTEKGKDVELRCDPISGHTALYWYRQSLGQGLEFLIYFQGNSAPDKSGLPSDRFSAERTGGSVSTLTIQRTQQEDSAVYLCASSLEIQETQYFGPGTRLLVL.

CDR3 in DNA: TGTGCCAGCAGCTATCGTACCCCGACAGATACGCAGTATTTT. It encodes CASSYRTPTDTQYF. This sequence joins TRBV11-2 and TRBJ2-3; D not certain. The CDR3 totals 14 residues. Deletions cut 4 bases from V and 3 bases from J, with 11 bases between. Germline V gene data show CDR1 as SGHAT and CDR2 as FQNNGV.

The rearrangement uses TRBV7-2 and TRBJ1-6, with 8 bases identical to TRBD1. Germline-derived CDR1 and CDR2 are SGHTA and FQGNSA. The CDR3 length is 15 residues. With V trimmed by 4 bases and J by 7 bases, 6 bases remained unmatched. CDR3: CASSYTRTGNSPLHF. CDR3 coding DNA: TGTGCCAGCAGCTACACTAGGACAGGGAATTCACCCCTCCACTTT. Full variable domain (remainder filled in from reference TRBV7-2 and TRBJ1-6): GAGVSQSPSNKVTEKGKDVELRCDPISGHTALYWYRQSLGQGLEFLIYFQGNSAPDKSGLPSDRFSAERTGGSVSTLTIQRTQQEDSAVYLCASSYTRTGNSPLHFGNGTRLTVT.

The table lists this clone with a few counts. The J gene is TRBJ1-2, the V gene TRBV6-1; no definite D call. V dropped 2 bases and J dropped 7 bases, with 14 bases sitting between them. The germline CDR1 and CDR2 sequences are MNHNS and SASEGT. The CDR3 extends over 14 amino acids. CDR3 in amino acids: CASSESEGRVGYTF. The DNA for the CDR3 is TGTGCCAGCAGTGAATCCGAGGGTAGGGTTGGCTACACCTTC.

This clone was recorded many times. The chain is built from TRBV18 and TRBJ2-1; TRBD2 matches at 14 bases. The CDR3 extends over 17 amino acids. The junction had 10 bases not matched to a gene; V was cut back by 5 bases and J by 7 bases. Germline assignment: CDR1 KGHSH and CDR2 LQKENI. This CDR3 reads CASSATSGRALANEQFF. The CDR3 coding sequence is TGTGCCAGCTCAGCGACTAGCGGGAGGGCTTTAGCGAATGAGCAGTTCTTC.